The clone carrying this T cell receptor beta chain was seen once. This sample is drawn from a study of shared clonotypes between healthy human individuals. Unmatched junction bases numbered 3, after V lost 6 bases and J lost 6 bases. The CDR3 is 14 residues long. Germline values: CDR1 MNHEY, CDR2 SVGAGI. Some clones are missing from TCRdb's copy, which holds only in-frame ones; the method was immunoSEQ multiplex PCR. The sample has roughly 2.6 million clones, around nine tenths seen once; the top ten hold about 0.13%. The material sequenced was naive CD4+ T cells sorted from blood. Subset in this sample: CD45RA+ positively selected. The V and J genes are TRBV6-5 and TRBJ2-2, with 11 bases identical to TRBD1. The source of this sequence is a young man in good health. The CDR3 spells CASRRTGGSGELFF. In DNA form, the CDR3 reads TGTGCCAGCAGACGGACAGGGGGCTCCGGGGAGCTGTTTTTT.